The next 13 T cell receptor beta chains were all read from a single sample in a study of shared clonotypes between healthy human individuals. Only in-frame clones appear in the TCRdb table, and some are missing; sequencing was by immunoSEQ multiplex PCR. The sample gives roughly 1.4 million clones, approximately 98.5% of which show up once; over 0.3% is in the top ten. Sequenced sample: naive CD4+ T cells sorted from blood. The subset was: CD45RA+ positively selected. All receptors derive from a man aged 25-45 years in good health.

V is TRBV10-1 and J is TRBJ2-3, with 8 bases lining up with TRBD2. Germline V gene lookup returns CDR1 WNHNN and CDR2 SYGVQD (reference sequence). After removal of 6 bases from V and 8 bases from J, the junction contained 10 bases not matched to a gene. The CDR3 spans 14 residues. CDR3 bases: TGCGCCAGCAGCGCCGGGACTAGAGTGGGTACGCAGTATTTT. This sequence encodes CASSAGTRVGTQYF.

Note on this clone: The sample carries other DNA sequences with the same CDR3. V and J are TRBV5-1 and TRBJ2-5, with D perhaps being TRBD1 or TRBD2 (6 bases each). The germline gives CDR1 SGHRS, CDR2 YFSETQ. The CDR3 consists of 13 residues. V was clipped by 3 bases and J by 5 bases, with 11 bases between them. CDR3 in DNA: TGCGCCAGCAGCTATCGGGGGCAGGAGACCCAGTACTTC. It codes for CASSYRGQETQYF.

Worth noting for this clone: A junction boundary mismatches the germline segment, possibly from a read error. This sequence joins TRBV11-2 and TRBJ2-7, with TRBD2 matching 7 bases. Germline lookup yields CDR1 SGHAT and CDR2 FQNNGV. The CDR3 runs to 15 residues. CDR3 protein: CASSHSAGVSSEQYF. The CDR3 DNA reads as TGTGCCAGCAGCCATTCGGCGGGAGTATCCTCCGAGCAGTACTTC. Full variable domain (remainder filled in from reference TRBV11-2 and TRBJ2-7): EAGVAQSPRYKIIEKRQSVAFWCNPISGHATLYWYQQILGQGPKLLIQFQNNGVVDDSQLPKDRFSAERLKGVDSTLKIQPAKLEDSAVYLCASSHSAGVSSEQYFGPGTRLTVT.

This chain uses TRBV11-2 with TRBJ2-7; D is undetermined. From germline, CDR1 is SGHAT and CDR2 FQNNGV. Trimming took 5 bases from V and 3 from J, leaving 11 bases between them. This CDR3 is built from 13 residues. The CDR3 sequence is CASSLPLVYEQYF. Written as DNA, the CDR3 is TGTGCCAGCAGCCTCCCCCTGGTCTACGAGCAGTACTTC.

The chain carries TRBV7-2 and TRBJ1-1, with D uncertain. Germline V lookup: CDR1 SGHTA, CDR2 FQGNSA. The ends were cut back, 1 base at V and 2 bases at J, with 5 bases in the middle. The CDR3 runs 13 residues. The CDR3 protein is CASSLVDNTEAFF. The CDR3 DNA reads as TGTGCCAGCAGCTTAGTGGATAACACTGAAGCTTTCTTT.

V is TRBV10-1 and J is TRBJ2-5; D remains ambiguous. Germline assignment: CDR1 WNHNN and CDR2 SYGVQD (reference sequence). The CDR3 covers 13 residues. Between the trimmed V and J ends, which lost 4 bases and 0 bases, there was a span of 6 bases. CDR3 nucleotides: TGCGCCAGCAGTGTTAAGGACCAAGAGACCCAGTACTTC. It translates to CASSVKDQETQYF.

The rearrangement joins TRBV5-1 to TRBJ2-7, with 14 bases matching TRBD2. This CDR3 comprises 16 residues. Germline V CDR1 and CDR2: SGHRS, YFSETQ. Unmatched junction bases numbered 5, after V lost 4 bases and J lost 2 bases. The CDR3 DNA sequence: TGCGCCAGCAGCCCCAAGACTAGCGGGAGGGCCTACGAGCAGTACTTC. It is translated as CASSPKTSGRAYEQYF.

This chain connects TRBV27 to TRBJ2-3; 10 positions agree with TRBD1. This CDR3 contains 17 residues. From germline, CDR1 is MNHEY and CDR2 SMNVEV (reference sequence). With 2 bases clipped from V and 6 bases from J, the junction kept 11 bases outside the gene matches. CDR3 nucleotide sequence: TGTGCCAGCAGTTTAATAACCGGGACAGGGGTCGTCGATACGCAGTATTTT. Translation gives CASSLITGTGVVDTQYF.

The chain is built from TRBV10-2 and TRBJ1-5; 10 nucleotides match TRBD1. The J segment lost 0 bases and the V segment lost 2 bases, leaving 7 bases of the junction unmatched. The CDR3 loop spans 18 amino acids. Germline V gives CDR1 WSHSY, CDR2 SAAADI. This CDR3 reads CASSEGDRGFFSNQPQHF. The CDR3 DNA reads as TGCGCCAGCAGTGAGGGGGACAGGGGATTTTTTAGCAATCAGCCCCAGCATTTT.

J is TRBJ2-1 and V is TRBV5-8; no definite D call. The germline gives CDR1 SGHTS, CDR2 YDEGEE. The CDR3 loop spans 14 amino acids. Deletions cut 9 bases from V and 0 bases from J, with 13 bases between. In nucleotides, the CDR3 is TGTGCCAATAGTCCCGATGGCTCCTACAATGAGCAGTTCTTC. It encodes CANSPDGSYNEQFF. The variable domain in full, with the rest retrieved from reference TRBV5-8 and TRBJ2-1, is EAGVTQSPTHLIKTRGQQATLRCSPISGHTSVYWYQQALGLGLQFLLWYDEGEERNRGNFPPRFSGRQFPNYSSELNVNALELEDSALYLCANSPDGSYNEQFFGPGTRLTVL.

The chain links TRBV14 to TRBJ2-7, with 9 bases identical to TRBD1. Germline values: CDR1 SGHDN, CDR2 FVKESK. The V and J ends lost 8 bases and 0 bases, in that order; junction bases with no gene match: 2. The CDR3 has 13 residues. This chain's CDR3 is CASGDRVSYEQYF. DNA for the CDR3: TGTGCCAGCGGGGACAGGGTCTCCTACGAGCAGTACTTC.

The V gene is TRBV2, the J gene TRBJ2-7; 7 nucleotides agree with TRBD1. V dropped 4 bases and J dropped 3; count of bases not matched to a gene: 6. CDR1 SNHLY and CDR2 FYNNEI come from the germline V gene. The CDR3 loop spans 14 amino acids. CDR3 nucleotide sequence: TGTGCCAGCAGTGGGGGGACAGAGCTCTACGAGCAGTACTTC. Amino acid sequence: CASSGGTELYEQYF. The variable domain in full, completed from reference TRBV2 and TRBJ2-7, reads EPEVTQTPSHQVTQMGQEVILRCVPISNHLYFYWYRQILGQKVEFLVSFYNNEISEKSEIFDDQFSVERPDGSNFTLKIRSTKLEDSAMYFCASSGGTELYEQYFGPGTRLTVT.

The chain recombines TRBV7-6 with TRBJ2-7, with D uncertain. The CDR3 loop spans 14 amino acids. Trimming cost V 0 bases and J 3 bases, with 9 bases left between them. Germline V gene data show CDR1 as SGHVS and CDR2 as FNYEAQ. The CDR3 DNA sequence: TGTGCCAGCAGCTTAGCCGGCAGAAACTACGAGCAGTACTTC. Its protein is CASSLAGRNYEQYF.